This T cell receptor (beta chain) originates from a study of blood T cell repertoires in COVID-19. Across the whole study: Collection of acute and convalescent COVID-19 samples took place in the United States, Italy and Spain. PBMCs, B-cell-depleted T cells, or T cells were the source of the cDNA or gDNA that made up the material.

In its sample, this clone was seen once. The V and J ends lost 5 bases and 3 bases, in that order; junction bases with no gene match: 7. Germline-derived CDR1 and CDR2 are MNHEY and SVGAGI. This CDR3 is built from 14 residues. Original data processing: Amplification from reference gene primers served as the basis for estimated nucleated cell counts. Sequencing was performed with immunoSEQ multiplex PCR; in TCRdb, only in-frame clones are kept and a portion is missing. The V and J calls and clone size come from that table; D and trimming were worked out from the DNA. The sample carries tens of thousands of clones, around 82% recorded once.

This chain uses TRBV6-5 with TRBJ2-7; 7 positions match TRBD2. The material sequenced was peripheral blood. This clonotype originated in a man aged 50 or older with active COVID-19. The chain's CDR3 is CASSRRRDYYEQYF. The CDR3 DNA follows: TGTGCCAGCAGTCGCCGCCGGGACTACTACGAGCAGTACTTC.